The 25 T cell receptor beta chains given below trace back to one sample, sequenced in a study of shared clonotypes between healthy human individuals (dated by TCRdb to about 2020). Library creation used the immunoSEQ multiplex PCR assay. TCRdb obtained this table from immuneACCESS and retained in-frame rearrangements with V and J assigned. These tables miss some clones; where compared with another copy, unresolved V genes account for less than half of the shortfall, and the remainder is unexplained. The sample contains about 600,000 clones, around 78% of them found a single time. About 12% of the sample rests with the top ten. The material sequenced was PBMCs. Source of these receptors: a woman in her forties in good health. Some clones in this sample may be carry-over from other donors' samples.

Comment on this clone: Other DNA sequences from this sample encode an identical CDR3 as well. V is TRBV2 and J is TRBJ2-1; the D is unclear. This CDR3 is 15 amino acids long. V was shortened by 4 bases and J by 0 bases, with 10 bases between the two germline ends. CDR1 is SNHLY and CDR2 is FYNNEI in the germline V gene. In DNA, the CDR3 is TGTGCCAGCAGTGGGGGTCCGAGCTCCTACAATGAGCAGTTCTTC. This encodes CASSGGPSSYNEQFF.

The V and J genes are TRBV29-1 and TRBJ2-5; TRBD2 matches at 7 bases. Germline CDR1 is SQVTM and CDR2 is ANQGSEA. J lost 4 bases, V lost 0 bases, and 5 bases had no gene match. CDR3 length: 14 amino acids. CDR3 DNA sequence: TGCAGCGTTGAAGAGTCGGGGAGGGGAGAGACCCAGTACTTC. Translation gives CSVEESGRGETQYF.

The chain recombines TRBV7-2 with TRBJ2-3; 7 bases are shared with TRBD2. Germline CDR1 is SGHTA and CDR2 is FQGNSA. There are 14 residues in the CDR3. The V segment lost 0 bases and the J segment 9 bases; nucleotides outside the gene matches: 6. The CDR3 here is CASSLASGGGTQYF. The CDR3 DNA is TGTGCCAGCAGCTTAGCGTCGGGGGGAGGGACGCAGTATTTT.

The CDR3 reads CASSPFWTSGRASSSYEQYF. The CDR3 bases are TGTGCCAGCAGCCCATTTTGGACTAGCGGGAGGGCGTCTAGCTCCTACGAGCAGTACTTC. This chain links TRBV14 with TRBJ2-7; 15 bases agree with TRBD2. The CDR3 loop spans 20 amino acids. Germline V gives CDR1 SGHDN, CDR2 FVKESK. The V segment lost 4 bases and the J segment 0 bases; nucleotides outside the gene matches: 13.

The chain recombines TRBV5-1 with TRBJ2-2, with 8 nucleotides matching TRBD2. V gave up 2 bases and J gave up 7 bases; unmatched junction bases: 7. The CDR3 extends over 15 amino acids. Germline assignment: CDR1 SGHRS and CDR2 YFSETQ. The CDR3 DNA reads TGCGCCAGCAGCTTCTCAGCGGGAGAGGTCGGGGAGCTGTTTTTT. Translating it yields CASSFSAGEVGELFF.

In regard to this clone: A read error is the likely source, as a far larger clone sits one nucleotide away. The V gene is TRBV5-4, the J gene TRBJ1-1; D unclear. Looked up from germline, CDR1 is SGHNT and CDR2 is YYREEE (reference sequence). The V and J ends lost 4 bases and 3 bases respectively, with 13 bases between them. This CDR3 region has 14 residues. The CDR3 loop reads CASSNIVIDTEAFF. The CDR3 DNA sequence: TGTGCCAGCAGCAATATCGTGATTGACACTGAAGCTTTCTTT.

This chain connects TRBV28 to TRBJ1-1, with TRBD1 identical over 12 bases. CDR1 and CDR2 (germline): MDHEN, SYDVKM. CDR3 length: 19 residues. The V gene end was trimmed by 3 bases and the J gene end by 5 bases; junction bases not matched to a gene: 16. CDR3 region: CASSFSWDRGLREGTEAFF. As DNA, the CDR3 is TGTGCCAGCAGTTTTTCCTGGGACAGGGGGCTCCGGGAGGGGACTGAAGCTTTCTTT.

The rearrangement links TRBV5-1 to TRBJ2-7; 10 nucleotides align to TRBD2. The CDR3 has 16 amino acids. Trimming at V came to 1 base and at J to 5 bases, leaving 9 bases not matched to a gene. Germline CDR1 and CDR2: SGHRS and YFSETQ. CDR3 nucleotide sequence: TGCGCCAGCAGCTTGCAGGGTAGCGGGAGGATCGACGAGCAGTACTTC. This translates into CASSLQGSGRIDEQYF. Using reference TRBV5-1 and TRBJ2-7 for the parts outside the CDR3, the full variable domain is KAGVTQTPRYLIKTRGQQVTLSCSPISGHRSVSWYQQTPGQGLQFLFEYFSETQRNKGNFPGRFSGRQFSNSRSEMNVSTLELGDSALYLCASSLQGSGRIDEQYFGPGTRLTVT.

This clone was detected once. CDR3 in DNA: TGTGCCAGCAGTTTATCTGAAAAACTGTTTTTT. It encodes CASSLSEKLFF. The chain links TRBV6-1 to TRBJ1-4; no clear D. In germline, CDR1 is MNHNS, CDR2 SASEGT. The CDR3 has 11 residues. Trimming removed 5 bases from V and 7 bases from J, with 5 bases in between.

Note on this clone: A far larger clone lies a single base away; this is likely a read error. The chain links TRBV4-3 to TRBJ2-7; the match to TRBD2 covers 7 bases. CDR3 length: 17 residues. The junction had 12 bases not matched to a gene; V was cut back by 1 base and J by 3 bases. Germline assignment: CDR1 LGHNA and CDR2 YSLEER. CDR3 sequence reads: CASSQGAGSGARYEQYF. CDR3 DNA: TGCGCCAGCAGCCAAGGAGCGGGCAGCGGGGCCCGCTACGAGCAGTACTTC.

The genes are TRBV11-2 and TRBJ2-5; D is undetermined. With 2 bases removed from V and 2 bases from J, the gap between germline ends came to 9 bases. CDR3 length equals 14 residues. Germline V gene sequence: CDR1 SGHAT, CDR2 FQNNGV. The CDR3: CASSLQDPQETQYF. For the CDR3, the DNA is TGTGCCAGCAGCTTACAGGACCCTCAAGAGACCCAGTACTTC. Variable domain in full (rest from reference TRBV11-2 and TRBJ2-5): EAGVAQSPRYKIIEKRQSVAFWCNPISGHATLYWYQQILGQGPKLLIQFQNNGVVDDSQLPKDRFSAERLKGVDSTLKIQPAKLEDSAVYLCASSLQDPQETQYFGPGTRLLVL.

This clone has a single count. This CDR3 reads CASSLGTGAIDTQYF. The CDR3 DNA sequence: TGTGCCAGCAGTTTGGGGACAGGGGCCATCGATACGCAGTATTTT. This chain links TRBV28 with TRBJ2-3, with 10 bases identical to TRBD1. The CDR3 consists of 15 residues. CDR1 and CDR2 (germline): MDHEN, SYDVKM. The J segment lost 6 bases and the V segment lost 3 bases, leaving 6 bases of the junction unmatched.

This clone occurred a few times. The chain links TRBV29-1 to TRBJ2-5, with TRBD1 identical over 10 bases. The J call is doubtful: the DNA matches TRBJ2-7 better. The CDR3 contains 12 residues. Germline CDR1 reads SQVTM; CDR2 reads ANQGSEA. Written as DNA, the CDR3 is TGCAGCTTAGCGGGACAGGGGAACGAGCAGTACTTC. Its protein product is CSLAGQGNEQYF.

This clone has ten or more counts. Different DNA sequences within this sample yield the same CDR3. The CDR3 loop reads CASSYSETGAYEQYF. The CDR3 DNA sequence: TGTGCCAGCAGTTACTCTGAGACAGGAGCCTACGAGCAGTACTTC. The chain couples TRBV6-5 to TRBJ2-7; the D gene is possibly TRBD1 (6 bases). Germline CDR1 MNHEY, CDR2 SVGAGI. The CDR3 length is 15 residues. Trimming took 0 bases from V and 2 from J, leaving 11 bases between them.

CDR3 region: CAWHENTDTQYF. CDR3 DNA sequence: TGTGCCTGGCACGAAAACACAGATACGCAGTATTTT. The J gene is TRBJ2-3, the V gene TRBV30; D gene uncertain. Looked up from germline, CDR1 is GTSNPN and CDR2 is SVGIG (reference sequence). The length of the CDR3 is 12 residues. V lost 5 bases, J lost 2 bases, and 8 bases lay in between. Together with reference TRBV30 and TRBJ2-3, the CDR3 gives the full variable domain: SQTIHQWPATLVQPVGSPLSLECTVEGTSNPNLYWYRQAAGRGLQLLFYSVGIGQISSEVPQNLSASRPQDRQFILSSKKLLLSDSGFYLCAWHENTDTQYFGPGTRLTVL.

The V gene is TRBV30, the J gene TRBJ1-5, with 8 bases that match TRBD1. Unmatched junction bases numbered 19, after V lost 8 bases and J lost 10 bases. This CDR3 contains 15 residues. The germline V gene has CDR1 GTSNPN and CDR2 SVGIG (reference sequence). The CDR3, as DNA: TGTGCCGGGGCCAGCTGGCGGACAGGGCCCCAACCCCAGCATTTT. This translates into CAGASWRTGPQPQHF.

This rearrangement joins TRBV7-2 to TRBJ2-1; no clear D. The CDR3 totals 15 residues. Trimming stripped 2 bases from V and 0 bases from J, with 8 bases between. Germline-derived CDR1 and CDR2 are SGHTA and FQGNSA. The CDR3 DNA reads TGTGCCAGCAGCTTAAGGCAGGCCTCCTACAATGAGCAGTTCTTC. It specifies CASSLRQASYNEQFF.

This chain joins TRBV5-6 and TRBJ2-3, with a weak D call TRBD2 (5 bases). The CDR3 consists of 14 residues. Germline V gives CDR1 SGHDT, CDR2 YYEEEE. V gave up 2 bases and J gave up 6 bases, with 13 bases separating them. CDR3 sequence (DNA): TGTGCCAGCAGCTTACGAGGGTTTGCGGATACGCAGTATTTT. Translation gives CASSLRGFADTQYF.

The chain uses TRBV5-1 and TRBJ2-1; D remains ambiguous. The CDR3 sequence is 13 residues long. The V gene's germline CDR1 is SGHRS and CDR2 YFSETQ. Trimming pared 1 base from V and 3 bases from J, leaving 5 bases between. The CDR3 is CASSLLVYNEQFF. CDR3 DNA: TGCGCCAGCAGCTTGTTGGTCTACAATGAGCAGTTCTTC.

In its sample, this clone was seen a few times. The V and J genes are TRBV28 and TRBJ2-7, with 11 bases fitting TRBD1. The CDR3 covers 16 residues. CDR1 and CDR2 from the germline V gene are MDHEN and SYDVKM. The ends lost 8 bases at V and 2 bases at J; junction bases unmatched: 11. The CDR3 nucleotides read TGTGCCAGCTTGGGCCCACGGGGACAGGGGGCCTACGAGCAGTACTTC. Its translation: CASLGPRGQGAYEQYF.

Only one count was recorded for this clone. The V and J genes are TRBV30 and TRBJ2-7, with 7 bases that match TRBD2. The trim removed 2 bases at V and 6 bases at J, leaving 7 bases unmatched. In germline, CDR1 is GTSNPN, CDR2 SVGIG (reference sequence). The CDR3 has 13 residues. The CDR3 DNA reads TGTGCCTGGAGTATAAGCGGGATCTTCGAGCAGTACTTC. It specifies CAWSISGIFEQYF.

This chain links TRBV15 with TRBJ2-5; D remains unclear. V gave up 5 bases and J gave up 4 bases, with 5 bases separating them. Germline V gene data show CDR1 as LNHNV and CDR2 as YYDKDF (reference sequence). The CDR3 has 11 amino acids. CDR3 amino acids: CATSARETQYF. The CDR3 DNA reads TGTGCCACCAGCGCCCGAGAGACCCAGTACTTC.

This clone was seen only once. CDR3 residues: CASIGNSNTDTQYF. The CDR3 DNA is TGTGCCAGCATAGGAAACAGTAACACAGATACGCAGTATTTT. The chain has TRBV28 and TRBJ2-3; no clear D. The CDR3 spans 14 residues. From germline, CDR1 is MDHEN and CDR2 SYDVKM. Trimming stripped 7 bases from V and 2 bases from J, with 13 bases between.

The CDR3 reads CASSFVRGSGEQFF. The CDR3 DNA is TGCGCCAGCAGCTTTGTTAGGGGAAGTGGAGAGCAGTTCTTC. This chain links TRBV5-1 with TRBJ2-1, with D possibly matching TRBD1 (5 bases). V dropped 2 bases and J dropped 10 bases, with 16 bases sitting between them. The CDR3 is 14 residues long. Germline V CDR1 and CDR2: SGHRS, YFSETQ. Variable domain in full (rest from reference TRBV5-1 and TRBJ2-1): KAGVTQTPRYLIKTRGQQVTLSCSPISGHRSVSWYQQTPGQGLQFLFEYFSETQRNKGNFPGRFSGRQFSNSRSEMNVSTLELGDSALYLCASSFVRGSGEQFFGPGTRLTVL.

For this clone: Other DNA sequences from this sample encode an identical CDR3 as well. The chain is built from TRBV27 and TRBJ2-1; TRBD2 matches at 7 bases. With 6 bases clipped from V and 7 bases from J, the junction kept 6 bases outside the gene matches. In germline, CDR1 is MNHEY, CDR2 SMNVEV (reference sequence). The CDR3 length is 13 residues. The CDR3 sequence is CASSHGGGNEQFF. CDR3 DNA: TGTGCCAGCAGCCATGGGGGGGGGAATGAGCAGTTCTTC.